This T cell receptor (beta chain) was obtained from a study of shared clonotypes between healthy human individuals. Regarding the study as a whole: Naive CD4 clonotypes overlapped across several donors at approximately 5%.

Running of the assay took place at deep level. Authors' processing steps: Because ImmunoSEQ provided only junction sequences with no quality scores, the filtering differed. Here immunoSEQ multiplex PCR was the method, and the copy in TCRdb shows in-frame clones only, minus some. The V and J calls and clone size are taken from that table; D and trimming were inferred from the DNA. Of some 2,100,000 clones in the sample, about 92% are singletons; the top ten hold 1.5% to 2%. The naive CD8 population came from CD45RO-negative cells selected for CCR7, without terminally differentiated effector memory CD45RA+ cells. This clone was detected only once. Antigen: not known. This TCR was recovered from a man aged 18 to 30 in good health. Some clones in this sample may be carry-over from other donors' samples. Sequencing input: naive CD8+ T cells from PBMCs.

The CDR3 nucleotides read TGTGCCAGCAGCTTAGCGAGGACAGGGGGCTTGAATGGCTACACCTTC. Amino acids: CASSLARTGGLNGYTF. The gene calls are TRBV7-2 and TRBJ1-2, with 11 bases fitting TRBD1. CDR3 length: 16 residues. Losses at the gene ends were 0 bases for V and 6 bases for J; bases not matched to a gene: 6. The germline V gene has CDR1 SGHTA and CDR2 FQGNSA.